This is a list of T cell receptor beta chains from one sample in a study of a mutant IDH1 vaccine in newly diagnosed glioma. The antigens for these receptors are not known. The table came from immunoSEQ multiplex PCR; TCRdb's copy has only in-frame clones and leaves some out. The sample lists 60,000 to 65,000 clones; approximately 80% were seen once. Sequencing was performed on PBMCs, taken from a glioma patient whose treatment included an IDH1 peptide vaccine. These receptors came from a man aged 40-49 years with glioma. CDR3s leave out the opening cysteine and the closing phenylalanine or tryptophan. The size field is filled for only some rows; it gives once, few, many or a size class.

clone_size	v_call	cdr3_aa
once	TRBV30	AWQRGGASTDTQY
-	TRBV2	ASRLSSYEQY
-	TRBV5-6	ASSLVGVLTDTQY
-	TRBV7-3	ASSSRRGTEAF
-	TRBV7-9	ASNNAGSSYNEQF
-	TRBV4-1	ASSPEEGLRYEQY
-	TRBV11-2	ASSSGGSYEQY
once	TRBV18	ASSPPGSRGLY
-	TRBV13	ASSLGLAGLETQY
-	TRBV9	ASSVGAVQETQY
-	TRBV5-4	ASSPGQGRVNTEAF
-	TRBV5-4	ASSSGQGNHNEQF
-	TRBV7-8	ASSTGTFVYGYT
-	TRBV2	ASSAQGPGAGNTIY
-	TRBV10-2	ASGRTGPT
-	TRBV5-6	ASSQPTGGELF
once	TRBV28	ASSRGDRRNTEAF
-	TRBV6-6	ASNAPPGRADTQY
few	TRBV19	ASIAAVKYGYT
-	TRBV18	ASSPLGQVSYEQY
-	TRBV29-1	NVLIGVGYT
-	TRBV7-8	ASSRGATETQY
-	TRBV9	ASSVGADFGNEQF
-	TRBV5-1	ASSLGTGFYEQY
-	TRBV6-6	ASRERQTGPYEQY
-	TRBV11-1	ASSPAHAGGQSSYEQY
few	TRBV28	ASSFRLYEQY
-	TRBV4-3	ASSPRSSFSYNSPLH
-	TRBV28	ASSLEPGTRSEQF
-	TRBV2	ASSENQGLGYGYT
-	TRBV21-1	ASSKVITSGRALPTYEQY
-	TRBV2	ATGGARELF
few	TRBV6-5	ATSVQGVLYYEQY
-	TRBV27	ASSLGAGAPQETQY
-	TRBV5-4	ASSLEGTGSYEQY
-	TRBV28	ASSSDTTNEKLF
-	TRBV5-1	ASSRRTGGQETQY
-	TRBV7-2	ASSHSSYEQY
-	TRBV6-5	ASSYYDRGPEKLF
-	TRBV10-3	AISESGTGSPDTQY
-	TRBV13	ASSPRDRGTYEQY
-	TRBV7-2	ASSLGLAIQETQY
-	TRBV30	AWNLRGGLDEQF
-	TRBV7-8	ASSLAGSYEQY
few	TRBV28	ASRNRWNEQY
few	TRBV9	ASSGKTSGLNNEQF
-	TRBV6-5	ASSYLRTGGNTEAF
few	TRBV11-2	ASSLGETQY
-	TRBV9	ASSVESSGRALETQY
few	TRBV7-3	ASSRDVDTEAF
-	TRBV5-6	ASSPLDLAGGIHGELF